Shown below are 23 T cell receptor beta chains from a single sample sequenced in a study of CDR3 diversity in severe acne. TCRdb passed the PCR reads through MiXCR, listing each CDR3 protein once. This repertoire shows some 90,000 distinct CDR3 sequences, around 50% found once; its top ten account for 11%. The sample was blood. The receptor set was obtained from a male donor with severe acne vulgaris.

Concerning this clonotype: The junction departs from germline at one end; a sequencing error may be responsible. This chain joins TRBV7-9 and TRBJ1-6, with D possibly being TRBD1 (6 bases). This CDR3 is 13 amino acids long. Looked up from germline, CDR1 is SEHNR and CDR2 is FQNEAQ (reference sequence). CDR3 DNA: TGCGCCAGCAGTTCGGAGGGGGAAGCACCCCTCCACTTT. This codes for CASSSEGEAPLHF.

The gene calls are TRBV2 and TRBJ2-7; D is ambiguous. Trimming took 10 bases from V and 6 from J, leaving 13 bases between them. The germline V gene has CDR1 SNHLY and CDR2 FYNNEI. This CDR3 has 11 residues. The CDR3 sequence is CATRTGGEQYF. CDR3 nucleotide sequence: TGTGCCACTCGGACGGGCGGCGAGCAGTACTTC.

The rearrangement joins TRBV20-1 to TRBJ2-7; the D is unclear. V shed 0 bases and J shed 0 bases, with 9 bases lying between them. CDR3 size: 14 residues. CDR1 is DFQATT and CDR2 is SNEGSKA in the germline V gene (reference sequence). CDR3: CSARDPAPSYEQYF. The DNA for the CDR3 is TGCAGTGCTAGAGATCCGGCCCCCTCCTACGAGCAGTACTTC.

V is TRBV25-1 and J is TRBJ1-2; D gene unclear. The CDR3 is 16 residues long. CDR1 MGHDK and CDR2 SYGVNS come from the germline V gene. Trimming took 5 bases from V and 3 from J, leaving 19 bases between them. This CDR3 is CASSYLAAIRDYGYTF. The CDR3 nucleotides read TGTGCCAGCAGTTACTTAGCAGCCATAAGGGACTATGGCTACACCTTC.

The table lists this clonotype with a few counts. The chain combines TRBV19 with TRBJ1-4; D call uncertain. The CDR3 length is 14 residues. Germline-derived CDR1 and CDR2 are LNHDA and SQIVND (reference sequence). Trimming shortened V by 4 bases and J by 6 bases, and 12 bases separated the two germline ends. CDR3 sequence: CASSTLLGYEKLFF. The DNA for the CDR3 is TGTGCCAGTAGTACTCTTCTTGGGTATGAAAAACTGTTTTTT. Supplemented by reference TRBV19 and TRBJ1-4, the full variable domain reads DGGITQSPKYLFRKEGQNVTLSCEQNLNHDAMYWYRQDPGQGLRLIYYSQIVNDFQKGDIAEGYSVSREKKESFPLTVTSAQKNPTAFYLCASSTLLGYEKLFFGSGTQLSVL.

The chain is built from TRBV14 and TRBJ2-7; D call uncertain. Trimming removed 5 bases from V and 3 bases from J, with 11 bases in between. CDR3 length equals 13 residues. Per the germline V gene, CDR1 is SGHDN and CDR2 is FVKESK. The CDR3 sequence is CASSAIRFYEQYF. The DNA for the CDR3 is TGTGCCAGCAGCGCTATTCGGTTCTACGAGCAGTACTTC.

The sample holds a few counts of this clonotype. The chain employs TRBV29-1 and TRBJ2-5, with D perhaps assigned TRBD1 or TRBD2 (7 bases each). The CDR3 loop spans 14 amino acids. Per germline, CDR1 SQVTM and CDR2 ANQGSEA. Trimming left V 3 bases short and J 6 bases short, with 17 bases between. CDR3 sequence reads: CSVDYWEGAKTQYF. The CDR3, as DNA: TGCAGCGTTGATTATTGGGAGGGGGCTAAGACCCAGTACTTC.

Concerning this clonotype itself: A much larger clone lies a single base off, so this may be a read error. The chain joins TRBV7-9 to TRBJ1-4; TRBD1 aligns across 7 bases. The CDR3 contains 16 residues. The ends lost 7 bases at V and 6 bases at J; junction bases unmatched: 14. CDR1 is SEHNR and CDR2 is FQNEAQ in the germline V gene (reference sequence). CDR3 DNA: TGTGCCAGCAACTCCCCTGGGGACAGCGTGGATGAAAAACTGTTTTTT. Encoded protein: CASNSPGDSVDEKLFF.

This clonotype was found many times. V and J are TRBV7-9 and TRBJ2-1; 14 bases are a match to TRBD2. Trimming took 0 bases from V and 2 from J; bases not matched to a gene: 9. This CDR3 comprises 20 residues. Germline V CDR1 and CDR2: SEHNR, FQNEAQ (reference sequence). CDR3 in DNA: TGTGCCAGCAGCTTAGCCGTGTCGACTAGCGGGAGGGGGACCTACAATGAGCAGTTCTTC. This sequence encodes CASSLAVSTSGRGTYNEQFF.

CDR3 sequence reads: CASSISGTGGGEQYF. The CDR3 DNA sequence: TGTGCCAGCAGCATTTCCGGGACAGGTGGCGGCGAGCAGTACTTC. The V call is TRBV7-3, the J call TRBJ2-7; TRBD1 matches 8 bases. CDR3 size: 15 residues. From germline, CDR1 is SGHTA and CDR2 FQGTGA. The J segment lost 6 bases and the V segment lost 5 bases, leaving 12 bases of the junction unmatched.

This clonotype was seen a few times. The chain combines TRBV29-1 with TRBJ2-5, with 8 bases lining up with TRBD1. Germline V lookup: CDR1 SQVTM, CDR2 ANQGSEA. This CDR3 has 14 amino acids. Trimming cost V 4 bases and J 3 bases; bases outside gene matches: 7. This CDR3 is CSVGVRGQEETQYF. Written as DNA, the CDR3 is TGCAGCGTTGGTGTCAGGGGGCAGGAAGAGACCCAGTACTTC. The whole variable domain, remainder taken from reference TRBV29-1 and TRBJ2-5, is SAVISQKPSRDICQRGTSLTIQCQVDSQVTMMFWYRQQPGQSLTLIATANQGSEATYESGFVIDKFPISRPNLTFSTLTVSNMSPEDSSIYLCSVGVRGQEETQYFGPGTRLLVL.

V gene TRBV7-2 combines with J gene TRBJ2-2, with TRBD1 matching 8 bases. Per germline, CDR1 SGHTA and CDR2 FQGNSA. The V and J ends lost 5 bases and 5 bases, in that order; junction bases with no gene match: 4. This CDR3 has 14 residues. CDR3 in DNA: TGTGCCAGCAGCAACCAGGGGGCTACCGGGGAGCTGTTTTTT. Translating it yields CASSNQGATGELFF. The full variable domain, rest sourced from reference TRBV7-2 and TRBJ2-2, is GAGVSQSPSNKVTEKGKDVELRCDPISGHTALYWYRQSLGQGLEFLIYFQGNSAPDKSGLPSDRFSAERTGGSVSTLTIQRTQQEDSAVYLCASSNQGATGELFFGEGSRLTVL.

The V and J genes are TRBV25-1 and TRBJ1-6; the match to TRBD1 covers 7 bases. V was pared by 4 bases and J by 7 bases, with 7 bases of the junction left unmatched. Germline V gives CDR1 MGHDK, CDR2 SYGVNS. The CDR3 totals 15 residues. CDR3 bases: TGTGCCAGCAGTGGCTGGGGGACAGAGAATTCACCCCTCCACTTT. Encoded protein: CASSGWGTENSPLHF.

The chain employs TRBV20-1 and TRBJ2-7; D is uncertain. This CDR3 comprises 9 residues. Germline V lookup: CDR1 DFQATT, CDR2 SNEGSKA (reference sequence). The CDR3 nucleotides read TGCAGCGTTAAATACGAGCAGTACTTC. This gives the protein CSVKYEQYF.

This clonotype was counted many times. The chain employs TRBV11-2 and TRBJ2-6; tentatively, D is TRBD2 (5 bases). Germline V gene sequence: CDR1 SGHAT, CDR2 FQNNGV. V lost 5 bases and J lost 3, with 14 bases in between. CDR3 length: 16 amino acids. The chain's CDR3 is CASSRRRERGANVLTF. DNA for the CDR3: TGTGCCAGCAGCCGAAGAAGGGAGCGTGGGGCCAACGTCCTGACTTTC.

On this clonotype: A read error may be the cause here, since a much bigger clone is one base away. The rearrangement joins TRBV5-6 to TRBJ2-7; no reliable D call. V lost 2 bases, J lost 6 bases, and 18 bases lay in between. CDR1 is SGHDT, CDR2 YYEEEE, per germline. The CDR3 extends over 15 amino acids. CDR3 amino acids: CASSFGSSGAAEQYF. DNA for the CDR3: TGTGCCAGCAGCTTCGGGTCATCGGGTGCTGCCGAGCAGTACTTC.

The V and J genes are TRBV28 and TRBJ1-1, with D possibly being TRBD1 (6 bases). CDR3 length equals 13 residues. Trimming stripped 5 bases from V and 3 bases from J, with 10 bases between. Germline V CDR1 and CDR2: MDHEN, SYDVKM. This CDR3 reads CASSARGYTEAFF. CDR3 DNA: TGTGCCAGCAGTGCCAGGGGATACACTGAAGCTTTCTTT. Full variable domain (outside the CDR3, taken from reference TRBV28 and TRBJ1-1): DVKVTQSSRYLVKRTGEKVFLECVQDMDHENMFWYRQDPGLGLRLIYFSYDVKMKEKGDIPEGYSVSREKKERFSLILESASTNQTSMYLCASSARGYTEAFFGQGTRLTVV.

This clonotype was counted many times. The gene calls are TRBV11-2 and TRBJ2-7; D remains ambiguous. The V and J ends lost 1 base and 5 bases respectively, with 6 bases between them. The CDR3 contains 12 residues. Germline CDR1 and CDR2: SGHAT and FQNNGV. This CDR3 reads CASSLGSNEQYF. The CDR3 DNA reads as TGTGCCAGCAGCTTAGGATCGAACGAGCAGTACTTC.

The J gene is TRBJ2-1, the V gene TRBV20-1; 7 bases are a match to TRBD2. This CDR3 has 15 residues. CDR1 is DFQATT and CDR2 is SNEGSKA in the germline V gene (reference sequence). V dropped 6 bases and J dropped 4; count of bases not matched to a gene: 12. Written as DNA, the CDR3 is TGCAGTGCCTCAGGATTTGCGGGAGTTTACAATGAGCAGTTCTTC. This sequence encodes CSASGFAGVYNEQFF.

This clonotype appeared many times. The genes are TRBV19 and TRBJ2-7; 8 bases map to TRBD2. This CDR3 is 13 amino acids long. Looked up from germline, CDR1 is LNHDA and CDR2 is SQIVND (reference sequence). The CDR3: CATSGGIPYEQYF. The CDR3 nucleotides read TGTGCGACCTCGGGAGGGATCCCCTACGAGCAGTACTTC.

About this clonotype: This is likely a read error, given that the CDR3 carries no conserved phenylalanine or tryptophan at its end. No DNA is shown, since the ends of the CDR3 on it are uncertain; the CDR3 is the one TCRdb lists. The chain recombines TRBV5-1 with TRBJ2-1. The CDR3 is 15 residues long, counting both termini. Germline-derived CDR1 and CDR2 are SGHRS and YFSETQ. This CDR3 reads CASSLEGEPYNELRI.

The table lists this clonotype with many counts. The chain joins TRBV5-1 to TRBJ1-6, with a tentative D call TRBD1 (6 bases). V dropped 3 bases and J dropped 8 bases, with 12 bases sitting between them. Germline loops: CDR1 SGHRS, CDR2 YFSETQ. The length of the CDR3 is 14 residues. DNA for the CDR3: TGCGCCAGCAGCTCGGGGGGCAGGGATTCACCCCTCCACTTT. Protein: CASSSGGRDSPLHF.

Points on this clonotype: A read error may be the cause here, since a much bigger clone is one base away. The V gene is TRBV20-1, the J gene TRBJ2-3, with 9 bases matching TRBD2. Germline V CDR1 and CDR2: DFQATT, SNEGSKA (reference sequence). This CDR3 has 15 residues. V lost 6 bases and J lost 3; bases outside the gene matches: 10. The CDR3 here is CSAPKRGESTDTQYF. The CDR3 DNA reads as TGCAGTGCACCCAAGCGGGGGGAAAGTACAGATACGCAGTATTTT.